Below are 8 T cell receptor beta chains sequenced from a single sample in a study of cytomegalovirus exposure and HLA in healthy donors. Both 60 Vbeta primers and 13 Jbeta primers went into the PCR. The repertoire was sequenced with immunoSEQ multiplex PCR; TCRdb's copy has only in-frame clones and lacks some. The table lists roughly 150,000 clones, around 83% of them singletons. The sample was PBMCs. These receptors came from a man aged 45 to 65 in good health and CMV-seropositive.

The chain combines TRBV5-1 with TRBJ2-5, with TRBD2 matching over 13 bases. The CDR3 is 15 residues long. Germline V gene sequence: CDR1 SGHRS, CDR2 YFSETQ. The V segment lost 4 bases and the J segment 2 bases; nucleotides outside the gene matches: 2. CDR3 residues: CASSKLAGGQETQYF. CDR3 coding DNA: TGCGCCAGCAGCAAACTAGCGGGGGGGCAAGAGACCCAGTACTTC. The full variable domain, in which reference TRBV5-1 and TRBJ2-5 provide the parts outside the CDR3, is KAGVTQTPRYLIKTRGQQVTLSCSPISGHRSVSWYQQTPGQGLQFLFEYFSETQRNKGNFPGRFSGRQFSNSRSEMNVSTLELGDSALYLCASSKLAGGQETQYFGPGTRLLVL.

This chain connects TRBV25-1 to TRBJ2-7; TRBD2 matches at 8 bases. Germline V gives CDR1 MGHDK, CDR2 SYGVNS. Unmatched junction bases numbered 4, after V lost 10 bases and J lost 2 bases. CDR3 length equals 12 residues. The CDR3, as DNA: TGTGCCACCCGGGGGGGGACCTACGAGCAGTACTTC. This encodes CATRGGTYEQYF.

This chain connects TRBV6-6 to TRBJ1-2; 7 positions match TRBD1. Germline assignment: CDR1 MNHNY and CDR2 SVGAGI (reference sequence). V shed 4 bases, J shed 2 bases, and the junction held 4 bases outside the gene matches. This CDR3 is built from 14 residues. The CDR3, as DNA: TGTGCCAGCAGTTGGGGGACAGCGAACTATGGCTACACCTTC. Its translation: CASSWGTANYGYTF.

On this clone itself: The junction departs from germline at one end; a sequencing error may be responsible. The chain is built from TRBV7-2 and TRBJ1-5, with TRBD1 matching 10 bases. The germline CDR1 and CDR2 sequences are SGHTA and FQGNSA. This CDR3 has 15 amino acids. CDR3 coding DNA: TGTGCCAGCAGGTTAGGACAGGGGGACAATCAGCCCCAGCATTTT. This gives the protein CASRLGQGDNQPQHF.

V and J are TRBV7-9 and TRBJ2-1; tentative D call: TRBD2 (6 bases). The V end lost 5 bases, the J end lost 9 bases, and 14 bases lay between the germline ends. This CDR3 contains 13 residues. Germline V CDR1 and CDR2: SEHNR, FQNEAQ (reference sequence). This CDR3 reads CASSPPLAVEQFF. For the CDR3, the DNA is TGTGCCAGCAGCCCACCACTAGCAGTTGAGCAGTTCTTC.

The chain links TRBV7-2 to TRBJ2-1, with D possibly matching TRBD2 (5 bases). Germline V CDR1 and CDR2: SGHTA, FQGNSA. V lost 6 bases, J lost 0 bases, and 21 bases lay in between. The CDR3 is 18 amino acids. DNA of the CDR3: TGTGCCAGCAGGGGAGCGATTTTAGGCTCCCACTCCTACAATGAGCAGTTCTTC. Translated: CASRGAILGSHSYNEQFF.

This chain uses TRBV18 with TRBJ2-5; TRBD1 is a possible D gene (5 bases). The ends were cut back, 1 base at V and 2 bases at J, with 11 bases in the middle. Germline CDR1 is KGHSH and CDR2 is LQKENI. This CDR3 region has 15 residues. The CDR3 DNA reads as TGTGCCAGCTCACCACAAACAGGTTTGCAAGAGACCCAGTACTTC. Translating it yields CASSPQTGLQETQYF.

The chain links TRBV27 to TRBJ2-7; a possible D gene is TRBD2 (6 bases). Germline CDR1 MNHEY, CDR2 SMNVEV (reference sequence). The CDR3 has 14 amino acids. V was trimmed by 6 bases and J by 5 bases, leaving 17 bases between them. The CDR3 sequence is CASSGLAGSDEQYF. CDR3 DNA: TGTGCCAGCAGCGGTCTTGCGGGATCCGACGAGCAGTACTTC.